Included here is one T cell receptor beta chain sequence, with context. The CDR3 loop spans 15 amino acids. Germline V lookup: CDR1 SGHVS, CDR2 FQNEAQ. V lost 5 bases to trimming and J lost 3 bases; unmatched junction nucleotides: 3. Only in-frame clones appear in the TCRdb table, and some are missing; sequencing was by immunoSEQ multiplex PCR. The data hold 70,000 to 95,000 clones, with 87% observed a single time. This sample is drawn from a study of control samples from healthy donors and cancer patients. This chain connects TRBV7-8 to TRBJ2-7, with 14 nucleotides matching TRBD2. The clonotype was recovered from a man aged 45 to 65 in good health. Sequencing used blood. CDR3 amino acids: CASSRGLAGDYEQYF. As DNA, the CDR3 is TGTGCCAGCAGCCGGGGACTAGCGGGAGACTACGAGCAGTACTTC.